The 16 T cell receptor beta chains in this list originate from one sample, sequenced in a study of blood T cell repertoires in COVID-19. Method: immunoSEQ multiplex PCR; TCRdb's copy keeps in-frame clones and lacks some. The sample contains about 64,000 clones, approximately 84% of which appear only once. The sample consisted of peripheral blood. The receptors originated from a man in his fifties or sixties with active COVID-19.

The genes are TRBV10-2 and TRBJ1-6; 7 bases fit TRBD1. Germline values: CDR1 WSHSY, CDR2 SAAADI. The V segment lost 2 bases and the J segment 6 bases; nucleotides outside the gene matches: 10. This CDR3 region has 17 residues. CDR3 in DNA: TGCGCCAGCAGTGAGCTGGGACAGACAGGAGCTAATTCACCCCTCCACTTT. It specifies CASSELGQTGANSPLHF.

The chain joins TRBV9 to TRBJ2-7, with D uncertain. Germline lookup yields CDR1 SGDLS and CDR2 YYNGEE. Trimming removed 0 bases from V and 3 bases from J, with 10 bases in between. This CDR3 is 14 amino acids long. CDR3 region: CASSVGADLYEQYF. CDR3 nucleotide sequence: TGTGCCAGCAGCGTAGGGGCAGACCTCTACGAGCAGTACTTC.

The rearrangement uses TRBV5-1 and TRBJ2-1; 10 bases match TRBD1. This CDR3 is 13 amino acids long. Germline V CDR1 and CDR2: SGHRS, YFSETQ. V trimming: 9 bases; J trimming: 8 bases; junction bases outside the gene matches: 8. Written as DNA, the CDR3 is TGCGCCACCTCCGGGGGACAGGGGTATGAGCAGTTCTTC. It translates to CATSGGQGYEQFF.

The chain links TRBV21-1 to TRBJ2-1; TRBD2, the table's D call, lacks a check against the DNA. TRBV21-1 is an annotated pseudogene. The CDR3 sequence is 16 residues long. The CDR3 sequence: CASSDPSGRVYGEQFF. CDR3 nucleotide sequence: TGTGCCAGCAGCGACCCTAGCGGGAGGGTGTATGGTGAGCAGTTCTTC.

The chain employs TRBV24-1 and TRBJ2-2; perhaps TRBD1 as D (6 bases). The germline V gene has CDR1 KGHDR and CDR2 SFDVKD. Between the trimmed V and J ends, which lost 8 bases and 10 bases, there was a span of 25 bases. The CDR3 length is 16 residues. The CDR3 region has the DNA TGTGCCACCACCCCCCCGGGACAAGGGCCATCTGTGGAGCTGTTTTTT. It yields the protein CATTPPGQGPSVELFF.

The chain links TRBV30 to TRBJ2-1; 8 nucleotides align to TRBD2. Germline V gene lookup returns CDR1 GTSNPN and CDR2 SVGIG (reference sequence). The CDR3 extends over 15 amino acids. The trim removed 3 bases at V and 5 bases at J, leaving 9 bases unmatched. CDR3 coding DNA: TGTGCCTGGAGCCGTGCACTAGCGGTCAACAATGAGCAGTTCTTC. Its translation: CAWSRALAVNNEQFF. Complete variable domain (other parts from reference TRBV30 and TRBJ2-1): SQTIHQWPATLVQPVGSPLSLECTVEGTSNPNLYWYRQAAGRGLQLLFYSVGIGQISSEVPQNLSASRPQDRQFILSSKKLLLSDSGFYLCAWSRALAVNNEQFFGPGTRLTVL.

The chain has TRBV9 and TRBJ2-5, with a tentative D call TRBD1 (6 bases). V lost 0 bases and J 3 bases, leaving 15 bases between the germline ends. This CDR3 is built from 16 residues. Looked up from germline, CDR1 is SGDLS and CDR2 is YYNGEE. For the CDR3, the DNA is TGTGCCAGCAGCGTAGCTCTGGGGGCCCTCGAAGAGACCCAGTACTTC. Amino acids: CASSVALGALEETQYF.

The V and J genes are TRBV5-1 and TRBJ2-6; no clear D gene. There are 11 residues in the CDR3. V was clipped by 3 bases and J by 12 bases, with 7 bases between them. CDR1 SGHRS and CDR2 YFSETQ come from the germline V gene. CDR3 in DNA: TGCGCCAGCAGCTCGCCAGGCGTCCTGACTTTC. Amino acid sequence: CASSSPGVLTF.

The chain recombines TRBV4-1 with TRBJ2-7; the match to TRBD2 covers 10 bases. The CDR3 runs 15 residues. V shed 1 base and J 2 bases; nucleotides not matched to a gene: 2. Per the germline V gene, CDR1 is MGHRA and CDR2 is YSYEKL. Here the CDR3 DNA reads TGCGCCAGCAGCCAAGGGCTAGCGGGGGCCTACGAGCAGTACTTC. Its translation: CASSQGLAGAYEQYF.

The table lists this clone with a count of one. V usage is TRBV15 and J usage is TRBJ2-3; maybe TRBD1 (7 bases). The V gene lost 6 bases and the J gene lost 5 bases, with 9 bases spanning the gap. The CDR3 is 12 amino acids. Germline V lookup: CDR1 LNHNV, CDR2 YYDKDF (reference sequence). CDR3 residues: CATRQGGDTQYF. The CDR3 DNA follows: TGTGCCACCAGGCAGGGGGGAGATACGCAGTATTTT.

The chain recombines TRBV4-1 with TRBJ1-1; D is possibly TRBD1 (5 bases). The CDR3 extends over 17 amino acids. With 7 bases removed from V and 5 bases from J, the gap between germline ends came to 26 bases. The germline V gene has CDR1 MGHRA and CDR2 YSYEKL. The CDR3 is CASTGGGRGPKRTEAFF. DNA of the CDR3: TGCGCCAGCACAGGCGGGGGGAGGGGACCCAAGAGGACTGAAGCTTTCTTT.

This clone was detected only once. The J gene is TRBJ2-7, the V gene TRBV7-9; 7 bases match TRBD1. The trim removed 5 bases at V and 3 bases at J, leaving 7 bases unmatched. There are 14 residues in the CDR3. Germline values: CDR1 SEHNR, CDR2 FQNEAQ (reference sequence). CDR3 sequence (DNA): TGTGCCAGCAGCGCCACAGGGGACCACTACGAGCAGTACTTC. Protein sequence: CASSATGDHYEQYF.

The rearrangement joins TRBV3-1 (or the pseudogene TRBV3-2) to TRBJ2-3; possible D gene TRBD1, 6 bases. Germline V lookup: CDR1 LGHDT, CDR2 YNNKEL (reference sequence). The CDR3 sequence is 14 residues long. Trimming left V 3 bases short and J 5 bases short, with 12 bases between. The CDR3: CASSHGQSRDTQYF. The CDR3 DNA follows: TGTGCCAGCAGCCACGGACAGTCTCGAGATACGCAGTATTTT.

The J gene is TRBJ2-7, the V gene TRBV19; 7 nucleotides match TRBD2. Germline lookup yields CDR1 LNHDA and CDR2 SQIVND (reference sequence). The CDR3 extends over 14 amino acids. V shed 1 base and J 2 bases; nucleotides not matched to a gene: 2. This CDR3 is CASSIGSGPYEQYF. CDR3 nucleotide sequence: TGTGCCAGTAGTATAGGTAGCGGGCCCTACGAGCAGTACTTC.

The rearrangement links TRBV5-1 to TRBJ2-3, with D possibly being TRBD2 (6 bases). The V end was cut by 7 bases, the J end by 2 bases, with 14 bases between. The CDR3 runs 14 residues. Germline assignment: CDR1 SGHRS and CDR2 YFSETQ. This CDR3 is CASGAGTLTDTQYF. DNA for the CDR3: TGCGCCAGCGGGGCGGGGACCCTCACAGATACGCAGTATTTT.

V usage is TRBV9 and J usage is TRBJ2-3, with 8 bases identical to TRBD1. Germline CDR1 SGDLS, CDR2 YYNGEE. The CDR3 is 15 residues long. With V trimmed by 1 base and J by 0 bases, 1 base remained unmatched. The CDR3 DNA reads TGTGCCAGCAGCGTAACAGGGGGTAGCACAGATACGCAGTATTTT. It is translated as CASSVTGGSTDTQYF.